The clone carrying this TCR beta chain was found once. What it binds is unknown. This entry comes from a study of T cell responses to AZD1222 COVID-19 vaccine. Measured with immunoSEQ multiplex PCR; TCRdb has only the in-frame clones, and not every one. The table has 87,000 or so clones, 90% seen once. Overall study findings and caveats: Unmutated variant regions are reportedly targeted by nearly half of spike-specific TCRs. Seropositive at baseline were only a handful of AZD1222 recipients.

The V end lost 0 bases, the J end lost 3 bases, and 12 bases lay between the germline ends. In germline, CDR1 is LGHNA, CDR2 YSLEER. This CDR3 contains 15 residues. The source is an adult in good health. The chain has TRBV4-3 and TRBJ2-7, with D possibly TRBD1 on 5 matching bases. The material was peripheral blood, obtained on day 0 of AZD1222 vaccination. CDR3 in DNA: TGCGCCAGCAGCCAAGATCGGGCCAGGGTCTACGAGCAGTACTTC. This encodes CASSQDRARVYEQYF.